Listed below are T cell receptor beta chains from one sample, sequenced in a study of somatic mutations in cytotoxic T cells in rheumatoid arthritis. Clones were sequenced by immunoSEQ multiplex PCR, and TCRdb holds only the in-frame ones, with some missing. The profile shows 15,000 to 20,000 clones, roughly 77% of them singletons. Source material: CD8+ T cells sorted from blood. The source is an adult with rheumatoid arthritis. Both conserved end residues are part of each CDR3. The order of the fields is J gene, D gene, clone size, V gene, CDR3 length, CDR3 protein, CDR3 DNA. A D gene is named only where the DNA matches it firmly. Part of the rows lack a size; the others show once, few, many or a class for expanded clones.

TRBJ1-1 | TRBD1 | . | TRBV4-1 | 17 | CASSHDRGRIMNTEAFF | TGCGCCAGCAGCCACGACAGGGGGAGAATAATGAACACTGAAGCTTTCTTT
TRBJ1-5 | . | . | TRBV2 | 13 | CASSDGVLQPQHF | TGTGCCAGCAGTGATGGGGTACTACAGCCCCAGCATTTT
TRBJ2-2 | . | . | TRBV29-1 | 12 | CSVTLGTGELFF | TGCAGCGTGACCCTGGGCACCGGGGAGCTGTTTTTT
TRBJ1-1 | . | . | TRBV7-7 | 13 | CASSLYKGTEAFF | TGTGCTAGCAGCTTGTACAAGGGCACTGAAGCTTTCTTT
TRBJ2-1 | . | . | TRBV6-1 | 12 | CASSDSPGEQFF | TGTGCCAGCAGTGACTCCCCAGGCGAGCAGTTCTTC
TRBJ2-3 | TRBD2 | . | TRBV11-2 | 14 | CASRLRGGPDTQYF | TGTGCCAGCAGGCTCCGGGGGGGCCCAGATACGCAGTATTTT
TRBJ1-5 | TRBD1 | . | TRBV6-1 | 14 | CASTGTASNQPQHF | TGTGCCAGCACGGGGACAGCAAGCAATCAGCCCCAGCATTTT
TRBJ1-5 | . | . | TRBV5-4 | 17 | CASSLGGAGSGNQPQHF | TGTGCCAGCAGCTTGGGGGGGGCAGGGTCAGGCAATCAGCCCCAGCATTTT
TRBJ1-1 | . | . | TRBV4-1 | 13 | CASSHDEVREAFF | TGCGCCAGCAGCCATGACGAGGTGAGAGAAGCTTTCTTT
TRBJ2-3 | TRBD2 | once | TRBV6-5 | 14 | CATAKRGAPDTQYF | TGTGCCACCGCAAAGCGGGGGGCGCCAGATACGCAGTATTTT
TRBJ2-3 | . | . | TRBV9 | 13 | CASSVGGTDTQYF | TGTGCCAGCAGCGTAGGGGGCACAGATACGCAGTATTTT
TRBJ2-2 | TRBD2 | . | TRBV5-1 | 16 | CASRDGTSGFTGELFF | TGCGCCAGCAGGGACGGGACTAGCGGGTTCACCGGGGAGCTGTTTTTT
TRBJ1-1 | . | . | TRBV7-9 | 14 | CASSLGVSFTEAFF | TGTGCCAGCAGCTTAGGCGTCAGCTTCACTGAAGCTTTCTTT
TRBJ2-2 | . | . | TRBV4-1 | 14 | CASSARQAGGELFF | TGCGCCAGCAGCGCGAGACAGGCGGGCGGGGAGCTGTTTTTT
TRBJ2-7 | . | . | TRBV7-9 | 14 | CASSLKDFTYEQYF | TGTGCCAGCAGCTTAAAGGACTTTACCTACGAGCAGTACTTC
TRBJ2-5 | . | . | TRBV28 | 18 | CASRCIPGIRGRQETQYF | TGTGCCAGCAGATGCATACCCGGTATCAGGGGTCGCCAAGAGACCCAGTACTTC
TRBJ2-3 | TRBD2 | . | TRBV15 | 14 | CATGAGGPTDTQYF | TGTGCCACCGGCGCGGGGGGGCCAACAGATACGCAGTATTTT
TRBJ1-2 | TRBD1 | . | TRBV19 | 13 | CASETGGRNGYTF | TGTGCCAGCGAAACAGGGGGCAGGAATGGCTACACCTTC
TRBJ2-1 | . | once | TRBV5-6 | 14 | CASVLGDSYNEQFF | TGTGCCAGCGTGCTAGGGGACTCCTACAATGAGCAGTTCTTC
TRBJ2-3 | TRBD2 | . | TRBV28 | 16 | CASTVELAGVGDTQYF | TGTGCCAGCACGGTGGAACTAGCGGGGGTGGGAGATACGCAGTATTTT
TRBJ1-6 | . | . | TRBV28 | 12 | CASSPPRGPLHF | TGTGCCAGCAGTCCTCCCCGTGGCCCCCTCCACTTT
TRBJ2-7 | TRBD1 | . | TRBV5-1 | 13 | CASSSTGFDEQYF | TGCGCCAGCAGCTCGACAGGGTTTGACGAGCAGTACTTC
TRBJ2-3 | . | . | TRBV6-5 | 10 | CASGVDTQYF | TGTGCCAGCGGGGTAGATACGCAGTATTTT
TRBJ2-5 | TRBD2 | . | TRBV11-2 | 15 | CASSLSGGSQETQYF | TGTGCCAGCAGCCTTAGCGGGGGAAGCCAAGAGACCCAGTACTTC
TRBJ1-4 | TRBD1 | . | TRBV5-6 | 15 | CASSAEGARSEKLFF | TGTGCCAGCAGCGCCGAGGGGGCGCGGTCCGAAAAACTGTTTTTT
TRBJ2-2 | TRBD2 | . | TRBV10-3 | 19 | CAISESGLAAPLNTGELFF | TGTGCCATCAGTGAGTCAGGACTAGCGGCGCCCTTGAACACCGGGGAGCTGTTTTTT
TRBJ2-3 | TRBD1 | . | TRBV2 | 14 | CASSVGRGTDTQYF | TGTGCCAGCAGTGTCGGCAGGGGGACAGATACGCAGTATTTT
TRBJ1-5 | TRBD1 | . | TRBV27 | 15 | CASSRTDRVSQPQHF | TGTGCCAGCAGTCGAACGGACAGGGTCTCTCAGCCCCAGCATTTT
TRBJ1-1 | . | . | TRBV9 | 14 | CASSVGDTPTEAFF | TGTGCCAGCAGCGTAGGGGACACCCCCACTGAAGCTTTCTTT
TRBJ2-3 | . | . | TRBV9 | 12 | CASSVESDTQYF | TGTGCCAGCAGCGTAGAATCAGATACGCAGTATTTT
TRBJ2-5 | . | . | TRBV7-6 | 15 | CASSLARNHQETQYF | TGTGCCAGCAGCTTAGCCAGAAATCACCAAGAGACCCAGTACTTC